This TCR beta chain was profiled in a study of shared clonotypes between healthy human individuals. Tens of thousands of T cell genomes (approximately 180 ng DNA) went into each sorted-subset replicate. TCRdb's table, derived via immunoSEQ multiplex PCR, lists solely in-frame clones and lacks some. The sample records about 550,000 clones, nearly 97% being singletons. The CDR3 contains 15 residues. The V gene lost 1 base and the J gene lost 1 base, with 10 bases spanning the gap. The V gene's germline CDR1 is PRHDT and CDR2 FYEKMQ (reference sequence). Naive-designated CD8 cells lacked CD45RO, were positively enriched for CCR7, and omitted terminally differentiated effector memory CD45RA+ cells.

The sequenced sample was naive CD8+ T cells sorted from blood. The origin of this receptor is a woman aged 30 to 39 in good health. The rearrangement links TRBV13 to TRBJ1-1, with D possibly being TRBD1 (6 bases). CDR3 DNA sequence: TGTGCCAGCAGCTTAGTGGGGGCTGGGAACACTGAAGCTTTCTTT. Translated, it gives CASSLVGAGNTEAFF.